The 8 T cell receptor beta chains presented below share a single source sample, sequenced in a study of somatic mutations in cytotoxic T cells in rheumatoid arthritis. Profiled with immunoSEQ multiplex PCR; TCRdb holds only in-frame clones, not every one. The table has about 25,000 clones, about 80% seen once; the top ten hold over 4%. Sequencing was performed on CD8+ T cells sorted from blood. The receptors were gathered from a middle-aged man in good health.

This clone was counted only a few times. This chain joins TRBV27 and TRBJ1-4; TRBD1 is a possible D gene (5 bases). The germline CDR1 and CDR2 sequences are MNHEY and SMNVEV (reference sequence). V was cut by 6 bases and J by 10 bases, with 18 bases left in between. This CDR3 has 14 amino acids. The CDR3 DNA reads as TGTGCCAGCAGGGATACCGGGGGAGGAAGAAAACTGTTTTTT. This gives the protein CASRDTGGGRKLFF.

The V and J genes are TRBV5-1 and TRBJ2-5; the match to TRBD1 covers 9 bases. Gene TRBJ2-7 matches the end of the DNA better, so the J call may be wrong. Germline V gene lookup returns CDR1 SGHRS and CDR2 YFSETQ. This CDR3 is built from 15 residues. CDR3 in amino acids: CASSSPGQGFYEQYF. CDR3 nucleotides: TGCGCCAGCAGCTCGCCGGGACAGGGTTTCTACGAGCAGTACTTC.

This chain links TRBV10-1 with TRBJ2-7, with D perhaps matching TRBD2 (6 bases). CDR3 length: 12 amino acids. V was cut by 6 bases and J by 7 bases, with 13 bases left in between. Germline-derived CDR1 and CDR2 are WNHNN and SYGVQD (reference sequence). In DNA, the CDR3 is TGCGCCAGCAGCGACGGAGGGGATGAGCAGTACTTC. Its translation is CASSDGGDEQYF.

The chain recombines TRBV4-1 with TRBJ2-7; 7 bases align to TRBD2. The CDR3 is 19 residues long. V dropped 0 bases and J dropped 0; count of bases not matched to a gene: 14. Germline-derived CDR1 and CDR2 are MGHRA and YSYEKL. CDR3 coding DNA: TGCGCCAGCAGCCAAGATGACTTATTGGGACTACGACTCTCCTACGAGCAGTACTTC. This translates into CASSQDDLLGLRLSYEQYF.

The chain recombines TRBV29-1 with TRBJ2-1; no definite D call. V lost 1 base to trimming and J lost 2 bases, with 9 bases between them. The CDR3 contains 14 residues. CDR1 and CDR2 from the germline V gene are SQVTM and ANQGSEA. In DNA form, the CDR3 reads TGCAGCGTTGAAGGGGAAAGGACCTACAATGAGCAGTTCTTC. This sequence encodes CSVEGERTYNEQFF.

The chain uses TRBV11-3 and TRBJ1-1, with 7 nucleotides matching TRBD1. The CDR3 runs to 18 residues. CDR1 and CDR2 from the germline V gene are SGHNT and YENEEA. The V and J ends lost 5 bases and 0 bases, in that order; junction bases with no gene match: 15. The chain's CDR3 is CASSPLSSGGRVNTEAFF. CDR3 nucleotides: TGTGCCAGCAGCCCCCTATCGTCAGGGGGACGAGTGAACACTGAAGCTTTCTTT.

The CDR3 protein is CAISDVAESYEQYF. The CDR3 DNA reads TGTGCCATCAGTGATGTGGCGGAATCCTACGAGCAGTACTTC. V usage is TRBV10-3 and J usage is TRBJ2-7; unclear D gene. The V end was cut by 3 bases, the J end by 1 base, with 10 bases between. The CDR3 is 14 residues long. Looked up from germline, CDR1 is ENHRY and CDR2 is SYGVKD.

The gene calls are TRBV7-9 and TRBJ1-5, with 9 bases aligning to TRBD1. The V gene end was trimmed by 3 bases and the J gene end by 3 bases; junction bases not matched to a gene: 6. The CDR3 is made up of 16 amino acids. Germline CDR1 and CDR2: SEHNR and FQNEAQ (reference sequence). CDR3 coding DNA: TGTGCCAGCAGCTTGGGACAGGGTTTATTCAATCAGCCCCAGCATTTT. As protein: CASSLGQGLFNQPQHF. Full variable domain (rest looked up from reference TRBV7-9 and TRBJ1-5): DTGVSQNPRHKITKRGQNVTFRCDPISEHNRLYWYRQTLGQGPEFLTYFQNEAQLEKSRLLSDRFSAERPKGSFSTLEIQRTEQGDSAMYLCASSLGQGLFNQPQHFGDGTRLSIL.